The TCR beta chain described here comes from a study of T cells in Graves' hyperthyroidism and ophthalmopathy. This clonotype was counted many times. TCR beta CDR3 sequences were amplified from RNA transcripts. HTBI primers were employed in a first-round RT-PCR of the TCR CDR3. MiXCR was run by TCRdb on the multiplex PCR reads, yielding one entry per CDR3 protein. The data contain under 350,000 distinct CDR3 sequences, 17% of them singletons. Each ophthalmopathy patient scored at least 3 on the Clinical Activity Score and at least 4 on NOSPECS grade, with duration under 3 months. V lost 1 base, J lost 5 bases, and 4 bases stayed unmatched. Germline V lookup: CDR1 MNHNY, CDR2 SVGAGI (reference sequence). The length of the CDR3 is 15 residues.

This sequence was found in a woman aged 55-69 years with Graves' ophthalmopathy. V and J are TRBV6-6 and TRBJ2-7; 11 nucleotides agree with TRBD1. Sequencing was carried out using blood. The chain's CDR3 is CASSYYGTGGNEQYF. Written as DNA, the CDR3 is TGTGCCAGCAGTTACTACGGGACAGGGGGTAACGAGCAGTACTTC.